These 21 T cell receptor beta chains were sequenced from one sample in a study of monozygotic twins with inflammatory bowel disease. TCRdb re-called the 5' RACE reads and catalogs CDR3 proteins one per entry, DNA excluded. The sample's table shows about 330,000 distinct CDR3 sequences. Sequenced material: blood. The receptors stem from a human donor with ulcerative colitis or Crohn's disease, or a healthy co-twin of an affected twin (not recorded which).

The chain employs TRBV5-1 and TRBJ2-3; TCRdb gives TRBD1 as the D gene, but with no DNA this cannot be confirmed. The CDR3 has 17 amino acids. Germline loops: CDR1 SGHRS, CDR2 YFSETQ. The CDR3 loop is CASSFTLARERGDTQYF.

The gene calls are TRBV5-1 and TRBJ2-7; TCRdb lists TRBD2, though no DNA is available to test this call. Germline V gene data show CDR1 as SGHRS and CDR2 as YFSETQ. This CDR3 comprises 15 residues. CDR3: CASRPGTSLSYEQYF.

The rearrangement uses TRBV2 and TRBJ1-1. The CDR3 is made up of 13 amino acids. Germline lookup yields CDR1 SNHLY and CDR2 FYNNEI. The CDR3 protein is CASGRDRNTEAFF. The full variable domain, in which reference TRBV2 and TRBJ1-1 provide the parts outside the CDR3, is EPEVTQTPSHQVTQMGQEVILRCVPISNHLYFYWYRQILGQKVEFLVSFYNNEISEKSEIFDDQFSVERPDGSNFTLKIRSTKLEDSAMYFCASGRDRNTEAFFGQGTRLTVV.

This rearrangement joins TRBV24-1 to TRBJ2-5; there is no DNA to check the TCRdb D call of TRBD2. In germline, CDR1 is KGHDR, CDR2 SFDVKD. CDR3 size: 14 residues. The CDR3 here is CATSPGTSQETQYF.

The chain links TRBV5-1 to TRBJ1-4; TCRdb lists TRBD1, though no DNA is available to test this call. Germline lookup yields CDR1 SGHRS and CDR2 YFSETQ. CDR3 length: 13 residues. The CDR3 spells CASSLQGGEKLFF.

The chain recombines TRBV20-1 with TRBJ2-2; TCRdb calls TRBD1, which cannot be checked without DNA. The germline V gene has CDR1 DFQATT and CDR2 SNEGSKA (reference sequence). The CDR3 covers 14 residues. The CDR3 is CSARRTGPTGELFF.

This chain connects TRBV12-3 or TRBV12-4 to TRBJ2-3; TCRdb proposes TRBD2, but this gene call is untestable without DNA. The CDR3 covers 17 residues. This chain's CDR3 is CASSLAELAGATDTQYF.

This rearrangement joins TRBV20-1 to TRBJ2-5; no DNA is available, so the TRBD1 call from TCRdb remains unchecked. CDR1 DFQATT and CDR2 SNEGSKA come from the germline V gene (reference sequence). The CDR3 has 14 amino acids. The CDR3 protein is CSARTGTAQETQYF.

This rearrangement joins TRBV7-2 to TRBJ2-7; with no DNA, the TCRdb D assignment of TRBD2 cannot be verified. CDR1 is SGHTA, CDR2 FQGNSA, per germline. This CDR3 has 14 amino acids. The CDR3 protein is CASTLAGGAYEQYF. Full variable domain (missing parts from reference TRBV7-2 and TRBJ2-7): GAGVSQSPSNKVTEKGKDVELRCDPISGHTALYWYRQSLGQGLEFLIYFQGNSAPDKSGLPSDRFSAERTGGSVSTLTIQRTQQEDSAVYLCASTLAGGAYEQYFGPGTRLTVT.

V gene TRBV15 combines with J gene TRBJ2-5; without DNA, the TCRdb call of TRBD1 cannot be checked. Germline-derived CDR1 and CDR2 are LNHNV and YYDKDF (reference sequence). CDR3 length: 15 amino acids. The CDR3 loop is CATSRDPTGEETQYF. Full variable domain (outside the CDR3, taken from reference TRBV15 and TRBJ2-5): DAMVIQNPRYQVTQFGKPVTLSCSQTLNHNVMYWYQQKSSQAPKLLFHYYDKDFNNEADTPDNFQSRRPNTSFCFLDIRSPGLGDTAMYLCATSRDPTGEETQYFGPGTRLLVL.

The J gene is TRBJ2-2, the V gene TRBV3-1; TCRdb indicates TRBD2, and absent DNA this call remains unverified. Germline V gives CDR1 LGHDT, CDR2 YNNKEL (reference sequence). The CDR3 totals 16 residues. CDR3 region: CASSPSGRSNTGELFF.

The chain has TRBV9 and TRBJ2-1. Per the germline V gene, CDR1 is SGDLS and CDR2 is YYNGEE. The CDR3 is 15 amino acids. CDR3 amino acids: CASSLRPDSYNEQFF.

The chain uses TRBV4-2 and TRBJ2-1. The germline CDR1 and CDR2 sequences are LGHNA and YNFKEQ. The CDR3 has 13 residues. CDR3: CASSQDFNNEQFF.

The CDR3 loop reads CSVEPTGRAGELFF. The V call is TRBV29-1, the J call TRBJ2-2; the TCRdb D gene call, TRBD1, has no DNA to confirm it. The CDR3 spans 14 residues. CDR1 SQVTM and CDR2 ANQGSEA come from the germline V gene.

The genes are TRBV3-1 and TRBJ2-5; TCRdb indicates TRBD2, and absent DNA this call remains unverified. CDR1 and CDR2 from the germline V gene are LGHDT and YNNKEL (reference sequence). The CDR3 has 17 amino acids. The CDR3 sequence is CASSRGLAGLFQETQYF.

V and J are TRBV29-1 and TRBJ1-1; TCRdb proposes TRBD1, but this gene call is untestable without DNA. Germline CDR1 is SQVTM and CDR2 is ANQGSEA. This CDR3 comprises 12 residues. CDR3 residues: CSVATGTHEAFF. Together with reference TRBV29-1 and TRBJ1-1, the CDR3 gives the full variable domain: SAVISQKPSRDICQRGTSLTIQCQVDSQVTMMFWYRQQPGQSLTLIATANQGSEATYESGFVIDKFPISRPNLTFSTLTVSNMSPEDSSIYLCSVATGTHEAFFGQGTRLTVV.

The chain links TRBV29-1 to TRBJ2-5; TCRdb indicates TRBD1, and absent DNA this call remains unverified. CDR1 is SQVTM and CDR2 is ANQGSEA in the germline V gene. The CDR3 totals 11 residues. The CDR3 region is CSVGDGETQYF.

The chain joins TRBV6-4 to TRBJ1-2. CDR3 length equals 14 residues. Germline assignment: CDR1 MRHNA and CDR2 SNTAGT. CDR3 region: CASSPTGGLYGYTF.

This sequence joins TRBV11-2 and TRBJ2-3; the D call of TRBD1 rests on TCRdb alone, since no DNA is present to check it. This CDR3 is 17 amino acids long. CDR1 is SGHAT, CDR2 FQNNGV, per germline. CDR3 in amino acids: CASSPRGGTGSTDTQYF. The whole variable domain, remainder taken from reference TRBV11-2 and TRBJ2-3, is EAGVAQSPRYKIIEKRQSVAFWCNPISGHATLYWYQQILGQGPKLLIQFQNNGVVDDSQLPKDRFSAERLKGVDSTLKIQPAKLEDSAVYLCASSPRGGTGSTDTQYFGPGTRLTVL.

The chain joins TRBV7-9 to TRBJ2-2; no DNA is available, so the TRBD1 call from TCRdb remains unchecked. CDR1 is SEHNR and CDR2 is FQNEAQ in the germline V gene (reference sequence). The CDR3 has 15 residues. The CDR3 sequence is CASSQRQGAPGELFF. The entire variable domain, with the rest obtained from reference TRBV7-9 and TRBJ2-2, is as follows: DTGVSQNPRHKITKRGQNVTFRCDPISEHNRLYWYRQTLGQGPEFLTYFQNEAQLEKSRLLSDRFSAERPKGSFSTLEIQRTEQGDSAMYLCASSQRQGAPGELFFGEGSRLTVL.

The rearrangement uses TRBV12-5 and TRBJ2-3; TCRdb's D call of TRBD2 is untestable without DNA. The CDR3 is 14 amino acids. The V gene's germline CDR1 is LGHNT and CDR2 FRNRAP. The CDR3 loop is CASGLGGSTDTQYF.